What follows are 28 T cell receptor beta chains derived from one specimen sequenced in a study of T-cell memory formation after mild COVID-19 (dated by TCRdb to about 2021). Library preparation employed 5' RACE. The listed sequencing device is Illumina NovaSeq 6000. In-frame beta chains were kept once TCRdb had trimmed the public reads at Q25 with fastp and called clones with MiXCR. All rows with the same CDR3 protein become a single entry with the most common DNA and genes. Present in this sample are about 190,000 distinct CDR3 sequences, approximately 20% of which were seen just once. The top ten clones comprise roughly 2.4% of the sample. The sequencing input was PBMCs or a T cell subset sorted from them (not recorded which). The receptor source for this set is an adult woman who had mild COVID-19 (a few samples of this study predate the infection). The sample titles of this study are shuffled in the database, so cell type and time point are left out; the donor was told from shared clones.

This clonotype was picked up a small number of times. The junction departs from germline at one end; a sequencing error may be responsible. This chain uses TRBV5-5 with TRBJ2-1; D is possibly TRBD2 (6 bases). Germline CDR1 SGHKS, CDR2 YYEKEE (reference sequence). The CDR3 is made up of 14 amino acids. This CDR3 reads CASSFLAASSRGLF. Written as DNA, the CDR3 is TGTGCCAGCAGCTTTTTAGCGGCATCCTCGAGGGGTCTCTTC.

Here the CDR3 DNA reads TGTGCCAGCTCAGGACAGGGCCGCACAGATACGCAGTATTTT. This gives the protein CASSGQGRTDTQYF. The chain joins TRBV12-3 or TRBV12-4 to TRBJ2-3; 8 bases fit TRBD1. The J segment lost 1 base and the V segment lost 8 bases, leaving 5 bases of the junction unmatched. This CDR3 is built from 14 residues.

This clonotype has a handful of counts. The chain recombines TRBV7-9 with TRBJ1-2, with D maybe TRBD1 (5 bases). V was shortened by 2 bases and J by 8 bases, with 12 bases between the two germline ends. Germline V gene lookup returns CDR1 SEHNR and CDR2 FQNEAQ (reference sequence). The CDR3 covers 13 residues. CDR3 sequence (DNA): TGTGCCAGCAGCTTATTAGAGAGGGGAGGCTACACCTTC. This sequence encodes CASSLLERGGYTF.

The chain carries TRBV29-1 and TRBJ2-7; 7 positions match TRBD1. Trimming cost V 7 bases and J 0 bases; bases outside gene matches: 6. The CDR3 length is 13 residues. Germline CDR1 is SQVTM and CDR2 is ANQGSEA. CDR3 DNA: TGCAGCGCCGGGGACAGTCGCTCCTACGAGCAGTACTTC. Encoded protein: CSAGDSRSYEQYF.

The CDR3 is CASSIGTSGAYSYEQYF. The CDR3 region has the DNA TGTGCCAGCAGCATCGGGACTAGCGGGGCTTACTCCTACGAGCAGTACTTC. V is TRBV7-8 and J is TRBJ2-7; 13 bases line up with TRBD2. Looked up from germline, CDR1 is SGHVS and CDR2 is FQNEAQ. There are 17 residues in the CDR3. V gave up 5 bases and J gave up 0 bases; unmatched junction bases: 7.

The CDR3 sequence: CASSLNTGGTEAFF. CDR3 sequence (DNA): TGTGCCAGCAGCCTAAACACAGGGGGCACTGAAGCTTTCTTT. V and J are TRBV7-3 and TRBJ1-1, with 8 positions matching TRBD1. V lost 5 bases, J lost 4 bases, and 6 bases stayed unmatched. The CDR3 has 14 residues. CDR1 is SGHTA, CDR2 FQGTGA, per germline.

V usage is TRBV18 and J usage is TRBJ1-2, with D unclear. V lost 3 bases, J lost 3 bases, and 20 bases lay in between. The CDR3 has 17 residues. Per the germline V gene, CDR1 is KGHSH and CDR2 is LQKENI. The CDR3 reads CASSPITVARDDYGYTF. DNA for the CDR3: TGTGCCAGCTCACCGATCACCGTTGCCAGAGACGACTATGGCTACACCTTC.

This rearrangement joins TRBV6-1 to TRBJ1-5; tentatively, D is TRBD1 (5 bases). This CDR3 is built from 13 residues. The germline CDR1 and CDR2 sequences are MNHNS and SASEGT. V was cut by 4 bases and J by 5 bases, with 9 bases left in between. The CDR3 nucleotides read TGTGCCAGCAGTGGGCAGGGTGATCAGCCCCAGCATTTT. The encoded protein is CASSGQGDQPQHF.

This sequence joins TRBV19 and TRBJ1-4, with TRBD1 matching over 8 bases. CDR1 LNHDA and CDR2 SQIVND come from the germline V gene (reference sequence). The CDR3 totals 15 residues. The junction had 5 bases not matched to a gene; V was cut back by 6 bases and J by 2 bases. In DNA, the CDR3 is TGTGCCAGTAGACATCGACAGGGGACTAATGAAAAACTGTTTTTT. It encodes CASRHRQGTNEKLFF.

The table lists this clonotype with a few counts. The rearrangement uses TRBV29-1 and TRBJ2-3; 15 bases are a match to TRBD2. The junction had 5 bases not matched to a gene; V was cut back by 6 bases and J by 1 base. The germline V gene has CDR1 SQVTM and CDR2 ANQGSEA. The CDR3 has 16 amino acids. CDR3 bases: TGCAGCGTGGGACTAGCGGGGGGTGGCCGCACAGATACGCAGTATTTT. It is translated as CSVGLAGGGRTDTQYF.

The V and J genes are TRBV12-3 or TRBV12-4 and TRBJ1-1; 9 bases agree with TRBD1. The V segment lost 5 bases and the J segment 4 bases; nucleotides outside the gene matches: 2. The CDR3 totals 13 residues. The CDR3 DNA reads TGTGCCAGCAGTCGGACAGGGGCCACTGAAGCTTTCTTT. It translates to CASSRTGATEAFF.

This clonotype has only a few counts. The CDR3 nucleotides are TGTGCCAGCAGCTTGGGACAGGGTCGAGAAAAACTGTTTTTT. It yields the protein CASSLGQGREKLFF. The rearrangement joins TRBV7-9 to TRBJ1-4; 9 bases agree with TRBD1. CDR3 length: 14 residues. V lost 3 bases to trimming and J lost 8 bases; unmatched junction nucleotides: 4. Germline assignment: CDR1 SEHNR and CDR2 FQNEAQ (reference sequence).

There are a few counts of this clonotype. J is TRBJ2-1 and V is TRBV12-3 or TRBV12-4; 10 nucleotides match TRBD2. The V gene end was trimmed by 7 bases and the J gene end by 4 bases; junction bases not matched to a gene: 7. The CDR3 is 15 residues long. CDR3 sequence: CASTKGTSDYNEQFF. The CDR3, as DNA: TGTGCCAGCACGAAGGGGACTAGCGATTACAATGAGCAGTTCTTC.

The genes are TRBV30 and TRBJ2-5; D is undetermined. The CDR3 length is 11 residues. The V end was cut by 5 bases, the J end by 6 bases, with 10 bases between. Germline CDR1 reads GTSNPN; CDR2 reads SVGIG (reference sequence). In DNA form, the CDR3 reads TGTGCCTGGGGGATCCTACAGACCCAGTACTTC. This translates into CAWGILQTQYF.

The chain uses TRBV5-1 and TRBJ1-1, with D possibly TRBD1 on 6 matching bases. Per the germline V gene, CDR1 is SGHRS and CDR2 is YFSETQ. The V and J ends lost 3 bases and 6 bases respectively, with 15 bases between them. The CDR3 consists of 14 residues. The CDR3 is CASSSEGGRAEAFF. CDR3 DNA sequence: TGCGCCAGCAGCTCGGAAGGGGGACGGGCTGAAGCTTTCTTT.

V and J are TRBV28 and TRBJ1-5; D not resolved. CDR1 MDHEN and CDR2 SYDVKM come from the germline V gene. V dropped 7 bases and J dropped 2 bases, with 9 bases sitting between them. This CDR3 has 13 residues. Here the CDR3 DNA reads TGTGCCAGCATATCGGCCGGCAATCAGCCCCAGCATTTT. This sequence encodes CASISAGNQPQHF.

This chain joins TRBV19 and TRBJ1-2; 7 bases are a match to TRBD1. CDR1 and CDR2 (germline): LNHDA, SQIVND (reference sequence). The CDR3 is made up of 14 amino acids. V was pared by 5 bases and J by 6 bases, with 9 bases of the junction left unmatched. The CDR3 DNA reads as TGTGCCAGTAGTCCGGGAACAGGGGCTGATGGCTACACCTTC. Protein: CASSPGTGADGYTF.

The rearrangement joins TRBV10-3 to TRBJ2-3, with 7 bases fitting TRBD1. Germline values: CDR1 ENHRY, CDR2 SYGVKD. Trimming cost V 2 bases and J 0 bases; bases outside gene matches: 8. The CDR3 extends over 17 amino acids. CDR3 protein: CAISEPPRTGSTDTQYF. The CDR3 DNA follows: TGTGCCATCAGTGAGCCACCCCGGACAGGCAGCACAGATACGCAGTATTTT.

The J gene is TRBJ1-2, the V gene TRBV20-1; D is undetermined. Germline V gene lookup returns CDR1 DFQATT and CDR2 SNEGSKA (reference sequence). The CDR3 spans 12 residues. The V end was cut by 5 bases, the J end by 4 bases, with 11 bases between. CDR3: CSARVGGYGYTF. CDR3 nucleotide sequence: TGCAGTGCTCGAGTGGGCGGCTATGGCTACACCTTC.

This clonotype came up a few times. The V and J genes are TRBV20-1 and TRBJ1-1, with D uncertain. Germline values: CDR1 DFQATT, CDR2 SNEGSKA (reference sequence). V was cut by 5 bases and J by 3 bases, with 16 bases left in between. The CDR3 runs 14 residues. CDR3 sequence reads: CSAHHRAGYTEAFF. The CDR3 nucleotides are TGCAGTGCTCATCACCGGGCCGGTTACACTGAAGCTTTCTTT.

The chain is built from TRBV7-9 and TRBJ2-3, with 9 bases fitting TRBD2. Trimming at V came to 5 bases and at J to 4 bases, leaving 7 bases not matched to a gene. The CDR3 consists of 15 residues. Germline lookup yields CDR1 SEHNR and CDR2 FQNEAQ (reference sequence). This CDR3 reads CASSILSGRSDTQYF. CDR3 DNA: TGTGCCAGCAGCATTCTTAGCGGGAGATCAGATACGCAGTATTTT.

This clonotype was seen a handful of times. The V and J genes are TRBV18 and TRBJ2-3; TRBD2 matches at 10 bases. CDR1 and CDR2 (germline): KGHSH, LQKENI. V was pared by 2 bases and J by 6 bases, with 2 bases of the junction left unmatched. This CDR3 region has 14 residues. CDR3 in amino acids: CASSPSSGGDTQYF. The CDR3 DNA follows: TGTGCCAGCTCACCATCTAGCGGGGGTGATACGCAGTATTTT.

V usage is TRBV5-5 and J usage is TRBJ1-1; perhaps TRBD1 as D (5 bases). Trimming took 1 base from V and 0 from J, leaving 10 bases between them. CDR3 length: 15 residues. The germline CDR1 and CDR2 sequences are SGHKS and YYEKEE (reference sequence). The CDR3 sequence: CASSLNRIMNTEAFF. Written as DNA, the CDR3 is TGTGCCAGCAGCTTGAACAGGATCATGAACACTGAAGCTTTCTTT.

The chain carries TRBV6-1 and TRBJ2-5; D might be TRBD2 (6 bases). Between the trimmed V and J ends, which lost 1 base and 3 bases, there was a span of 12 bases. Germline lookup yields CDR1 MNHNS and CDR2 SASEGT. This CDR3 comprises 15 residues. The CDR3 loop is CASSEDVTGEETQYF. The CDR3 region has the DNA TGTGCCAGCAGTGAAGATGTCACGGGGGAAGAGACCCAGTACTTC.

This clonotype was seen repeatedly, ten times or more. The rearrangement links TRBV5-1 to TRBJ1-5, with D maybe TRBD1 (5 bases). The CDR3 totals 14 residues. Between the trimmed V and J ends, which lost 4 bases and 5 bases, there was a span of 13 bases. Germline loops: CDR1 SGHRS, CDR2 YFSETQ. CDR3 region: CASSPGQGDQPQHF. CDR3 DNA: TGCGCCAGCAGCCCAGGGCAGGGAGATCAGCCCCAGCATTTT.

As DNA, the CDR3 is TGTGCCTGGAGTGAGGTGACAGGGAGACCCTACGAGCAGTACTTC. It codes for CAWSEVTGRPYEQYF. The genes are TRBV30 and TRBJ2-7; 7 bases align to TRBD1. Germline V lookup: CDR1 GTSNPN, CDR2 SVGIG (reference sequence). V lost 1 base and J lost 2; bases outside the gene matches: 8. The CDR3 extends over 15 amino acids.

The chain recombines TRBV4-2 with TRBJ2-7; 11 bases are a match to TRBD2. CDR3 length: 20 residues. Germline lookup yields CDR1 LGHNA and CDR2 YNFKEQ. V lost 0 bases, J lost 7 bases, and 20 bases stayed unmatched. The CDR3 region is CASSQDRRASGGSTSGEQYF. The CDR3 DNA reads TGTGCCAGCAGCCAAGATAGGAGGGCTAGCGGGGGGAGTACTTCGGGGGAGCAGTACTTC.

The chain has TRBV12-3 or TRBV12-4 and TRBJ2-7; D tentatively reads TRBD1 or TRBD2 (5 bases each). This CDR3 has 15 residues. Trimming cost V 6 bases and J 5 bases, with 20 bases left between them. The CDR3 nucleotides read TGTGCCAGCAGGGAGCCGGGACGGCATCGCGACGAGCAGTACTTC. The encoded protein is CASREPGRHRDEQYF.